The source of this T cell receptor beta chain is a study of human T cells and chemical hapten exposure. Study context: Subjects had 2% DPC placed on roughly 2 cm by roughly 2 cm of upper inner arm skin for sensitization.

Methods used by the authors: Across samples, TCR counts had a median of 95,638 and ranged from 23,224 to 690,600. MiXCR, run by TCRdb on the RACE reads, gives a single entry per CDR3 protein. TCRdb's processing, not the authors', yielded these V and J calls. The repertoire has about 160,000 distinct CDR3 sequences, around 30% of them found once; the top ten carry about 2.1%. This clonotype has only a few counts. The antigen remains undetermined. General study findings and limits: Counts of TCRs expanded at PT1 correlated positively with patch test score.

The CDR3 totals 15 residues. Trimming took off 8 bases at V and 6 bases at J, with 17 bases between the two ends. From germline, CDR1 is MNHEY and CDR2 SVGEGT. Noted time point: patch test 3, about 24 weeks after DPC sensitization. Treatment specified: therapeutic diphenylcyclopropenone sensitization with weekly scalp DPC. The chain couples TRBV6-2 or TRBV6-3 to TRBJ1-6; D remains unclear. The sample consisted of whole blood, taken in connection with sensitization to the hapten diphenylcyclopropenone (DPC). The sequence was collected from a young woman with alopecia areata. Some clones in this sample may be carry-over from other donors' samples. The chain's CDR3 is CASGPQRTVNSPLHF. The DNA of the CDR3 is TGTGCCAGCGGACCACAGAGAACAGTTAATTCACCCCTCCACTTT.